Sequencing of this T cell receptor (beta chain) was carried out in a study of beta chain features in type 1 diabetes. Study information: Cell yields, gender and age were similar in healthy donors and patients. Findings of the study overall: Shorter TCRB CDR3s, moderately but significantly so, were found in Type 1 diabetes patients in all four CD4+ subsets. cDNA sequencing could over-represent cells with high TCR expression. Type 1 diabetes patients had VDJ junctions that carried fewer insertions and more deletions.

The investigators reverse transcribed all of the isolated RNA, so they sequenced expressed TCRB transcripts. Samples of naive, central memory and regulatory T cells yielded a mean of approximately 3.7 million reads. Only in-frame clones appear in the TCRdb table, and some are missing; sequencing was by immunoSEQ multiplex PCR. The profile shows a few hundred thousand clones, roughly 13% of them singletons. A word on this clone: Its antigen is unknown.

Deletions cut 4 bases from V and 4 bases from J, with 8 bases between. The CDR3 loop spans 13 amino acids. From germline, CDR1 is MDHEN and CDR2 SYDVKM. The J gene is TRBJ1-5, the V gene TRBV28, with D hard to call. This clonotype was sampled from a woman aged 18-30 years with type 1 diabetes. The material sequenced was naive CD4+ T cells from blood. This CDR3 reads CASSSGQNQPQHF. DNA of the CDR3: TGTGCCAGCAGTTCTGGGCAGAATCAGCCCCAGCATTTT.